This T cell receptor (beta chain) comes out of a study of Ad26.COV2.S vaccination and SARS-CoV-2 variants. Study context: Ad26.COV2.S given intramuscularly, once or twice 56 days apart. Study outcomes and limitations: Breadth of non-spike TCRs did not differ between vaccinees and placebo recipients. Vaccinated individuals (as opposed to placebo recipients) had higher spike-specific TCR breadth.

Only in-frame clones appear in the TCRdb table, and some are missing; sequencing was by immunoSEQ multiplex PCR. Among fewer than 400,000 clones, approximately 86% were seen once, and the ten largest hold approximately 2.1%. The treatment is: some 19 received Ad26.COV2.S at low or high dose, single or two shots; a few received placebo; per-sample allocation not given. Sampling took place 63 days after the first vaccine or placebo injection. It was Wuhan-strain SARS-CoV-2 spike that the Ad26 vaccine vector expressed. In regard to this clone: Antigen unknown.

The sample here was peripheral blood, taken in a trial of Ad26.COV2.S vaccine versus placebo. This receptor was taken from a person aged 18-60 years who received the Ad26.COV2.S COVID-19 vaccine or a placebo.

CDR3 in DNA: TGTGCCAGCAGCGCCGGGGGCAGGGGAGGATCACCCCTCCACTTT. It is translated as CASSAGGRGGSPLHF. The V and J genes are TRBV9 and TRBJ1-6; perhaps TRBD1 as D (6 bases). Trimming took off 3 bases at V and 10 bases at J, with 17 bases between the two ends. The CDR3 is made up of 15 amino acids. Germline CDR1 SGDLS, CDR2 YYNGEE. The full variable domain, with the rest looked up from reference TRBV9 and TRBJ1-6, is DSGVTQTPKHLITATGQRVTLRCSPRSGDLSVYWYQQSLDQGLQFLIQYYNGEERAKGNILERFSAQQFPDLHSELNLSSLELGDSALYFCASSAGGRGGSPLHFGNGTRLTVT.